A single sample gave rise to the 6 T cell receptor beta chains below, sequenced in a study of identical twins. TCRdb reanalysed the 5' RACE reads using MiXCR and keeps one entry per CDR3 protein. The sample lists approximately 690,000 distinct CDR3 sequences, roughly 6% occurring once. The sample taken for sequencing was naive T cells sorted from blood. The receptor source for this set is a man between 18 and 29 years old in good health.

This chain joins TRBV7-9 and TRBJ1-2, with D possibly TRBD1 on 6 matching bases. The CDR3 runs 15 residues. Trimming removed 2 bases at V and 3 bases at J, with 13 bases between. Germline V CDR1 and CDR2: SEHNR, FQNEAQ (reference sequence). The CDR3 protein is CASSLFRDTDYGYTF. For the CDR3, the DNA is TGTGCCAGCAGCTTATTTCGGGACACCGACTATGGCTACACCTTC.

This clonotype came up many times. The chain recombines TRBV15 with TRBJ2-2, with D possibly matching TRBD1 (5 bases). V was pared by 4 bases and J by 8 bases, with 11 bases between. This CDR3 contains 13 residues. Germline V CDR1 and CDR2: LNHNV, YYDKDF (reference sequence). This CDR3 is CATSTQGLGELFF. CDR3 sequence (DNA): TGTGCCACCAGCACCCAGGGTTTGGGGGAGCTGTTTTTT.

This clonotype showed up many times. This chain connects TRBV12-3 or TRBV12-4 to TRBJ2-5; weak D call: TRBD1 (5 bases). The CDR3 runs 11 residues. The V end lost 7 bases, the J end lost 5 bases, and 8 bases lay between the germline ends. CDR3 sequence (DNA): TGTGCCAGCATGGGGCGGGAGACCCAGTACTTC. Protein product: CASMGRETQYF.

The V and J genes are TRBV20-1 and TRBJ2-2, with D maybe TRBD2 (6 bases). The CDR3 loop spans 17 amino acids. V shed 2 bases and J shed 0 bases, with 16 bases lying between them. Germline V CDR1 and CDR2: DFQATT, SNEGSKA (reference sequence). CDR3 region: CSARPKTGGTNTGELFF. CDR3 in DNA: TGCAGTGCTAGACCCAAGACTGGGGGGACGAACACCGGGGAGCTGTTTTTT.

This clonotype was counted ten times or more. J is TRBJ2-3 and V is TRBV12-3 or TRBV12-4; 12 bases are shared with TRBD2. Trimming cost V 4 bases and J 0 bases; bases outside gene matches: 5. The CDR3 has 17 residues. The CDR3 nucleotides are TGTGCCAGCAGTTGGTCTGGGACTAGCGGGAGCACAGATACGCAGTATTTT. Its protein is CASSWSGTSGSTDTQYF.

This clonotype was observed many times. The rearrangement uses TRBV15 and TRBJ2-7; D gene uncertain. Germline V gives CDR1 LNHNV, CDR2 YYDKDF (reference sequence). V lost 5 bases, J lost 3 bases, and 20 bases lay in between. The CDR3 sequence is 16 residues long. CDR3 nucleotides: TGTGCCACCAGCGCCCGAGGCTCATCCGGAGTCTACGAGCAGTACTTC. This encodes CATSARGSSGVYEQYF.